Listed below are T cell receptor beta chains from one sample, sequenced in a study of T cells in Graves' hyperthyroidism and ophthalmopathy. TCRdb reanalysed the multiplex PCR reads using MiXCR and keeps one entry per CDR3 protein. The table includes around 400,000 distinct CDR3 sequences, approximately 25% detected once. The sample comprised blood. The receptors originated from a man aged 50 to 60 with Graves' hyperthyroidism. CDR3s include the opening cysteine and the closing phenylalanine or tryptophan. D genes are given only for firm matches. Clone size is not always given. Where it is, it says once, few, many or a class for expanded clones.

v_call	d_call	j_call	clone_size	cdr3_nt	cdr3_aa
TRBV3-1	-	TRBJ2-7	many	TGTGCCAGCAGCCTAGAAGGACGGGAGCAGTACTTC	CASSLEGREQYF
TRBV19	-	TRBJ1-5	-	TGTGCCAGTAGTATAGTGAGGCCAGGCGGTCAGCCCCAGCATTTT	CASSIVRPGGQPQHF
TRBV3-1	-	TRBJ2-1	many	TGTGCCAGCAGCCAAGCGGCCGGGTACAATGAGCAGTTCTTC	CASSQAAGYNEQFF
TRBV28	-	TRBJ2-7	many	TGTGCCAGCAGTTTATCGCATGCAGCCTACGAGCAGTACTTC	CASSLSHAAYEQYF
TRBV7-2	-	TRBJ1-6	-	TGTGCCAGCACCAAGACAGACCGCCCCTATAATTCACCCCTCCACTTT	CASTKTDRPYNSPLHF
TRBV12-3/TRBV12-4	TRBD1	TRBJ1-1	-	TGTGCCAGCAGTCGGACAGGGGGCTTTTTGAACACTGAAGCTTTCTTT	CASSRTGGFLNTEAFF
TRBV2	TRBD2	TRBJ2-2	-	TGTGCCAGCAGCAACGGGGGACTAGCGGGAGGTTACACCGGGGAGCTGTTTTTT	CASSNGGLAGGYTGELFF
TRBV20-1	TRBD1	TRBJ2-3	many	TGCAGTGCCGACAGGGGGGGCACAGATACGCAGTATTTT	CSADRGGTDTQYF
TRBV20-1	-	TRBJ2-1	-	TGCAGTGCTAGAGGACAGCACAATGAGCAGTTCTTC	CSARGQHNEQFF
TRBV20-1	TRBD1	TRBJ1-2	few	TGCAGTGCAAAGACAGGGTTGGGCTATGGCTACACCTTC	CSAKTGLGYGYTF
TRBV28	TRBD1	TRBJ1-5	few	TGTGCCAGCCATACAGGGGATAGCAATCAGCCCCAGCATTTT	CASHTGDSNQPQHF
TRBV5-6	TRBD2	TRBJ2-5	few	TGTGCCAGCAGTCGGGCCCTGGGTAGCGGGAGACGAGAGACCCAGTACTTC	CASSRALGSGRRETQYF
TRBV11-3	-	TRBJ2-2	many	TGTGCCAGCAGCTTAGGTGCGGGCAGGGAGACCGGGGAGCTGTTTTTT	CASSLGAGRETGELFF
TRBV5-6	-	TRBJ1-2	few	TGTGCCAGCAGATCCGGACAGTATGGCTACACCTTC	CASRSGQYGYTF
TRBV20-1	-	TRBJ2-1	few	TGCAGTGCTAGAGTTATCAGCGCCTACAATGAGCAGTTCTTC	CSARVISAYNEQFF
TRBV30	-	TRBJ1-2	-	TGTGCCTGGATGATGGTGGGGAGTGGCTACACCTTC	CAWMMVGSGYTF
TRBV20-1	TRBD2	TRBJ2-7	-	TGCAGTGCTAGCGGGGCGGGAGGTCCCTACGAGCAGTACTTC	CSASGAGGPYEQYF
TRBV20-1	-	TRBJ2-5	-	TGCAGTGCCCAGGGGAACCGGGGGCACGAGGCCCAGTACTTC	CSAQGNRGHEAQYF
TRBV5-1	TRBD2	TRBJ2-1	once	TGCGCCAGCAGCATTACTAGCGGGAGTCTCAGTGGTGAGCAGTTCTTC	CASSITSGSLSGEQFF
TRBV7-2	TRBD1	TRBJ2-4	-	TGTGCCAGCAGCGCACGGGGGACAGGGGGCGTAAACATTCAGTACTTC	CASSARGTGGVNIQYF
TRBV6-2/TRBV6-3	-	TRBJ1-1	-	TGTGCCTCCTACAGGGAGACTGAAGCTTTCTTT	CASYRETEAFF
TRBV7-3	-	TRBJ2-7	-	TGTGCCAGCCGGGCCCGGGATGTCTACGAGCAGTACTTC	CASRARDVYEQYF
TRBV11-2	TRBD2	TRBJ2-3	-	TGTGCCAGCAGCATAACTAGCGGGAGATTAGGGACAGATACGCAGTATTTT	CASSITSGRLGTDTQYF
TRBV11-2	TRBD1	TRBJ2-3	many	TGTGCCAGCAGCAAAAGGGACAGGGGGCGATCGGATACGCAGTATTTT	CASSKRDRGRSDTQYF
TRBV9	TRBD1	TRBJ1-1	-	TGTGCCAGCAGCGTAAGCCGGGACAGGGGAATGAACACTGAAGCTTTCTTT	CASSVSRDRGMNTEAFF
TRBV5-1	TRBD2	TRBJ2-7	many	TGCGCCAGCAGCTTGGAAACAGCGGGAGGGCCCTACGAGCAGTACTTC	CASSLETAGGPYEQYF
TRBV27	TRBD1	TRBJ2-7	-	TGTGCCAGCAGTTTATCGGAAGCAACAGGGGGCTACGAGCAGTACTTC	CASSLSEATGGYEQYF
TRBV5-1	-	TRBJ2-4	-	TGCGCCAGCAGCCTTCAAAGGGATGGCATTCAGTACTTC	CASSLQRDGIQYF
TRBV3-1	-	TRBJ2-7	few	TGTGCCAGCAGCCAAGAGTACAGCGCCGATTCCTACGAGCAGTACTTC	CASSQEYSADSYEQYF
TRBV27	-	TRBJ1-1	many	TGTGCCAGCAGTCCACGCATCGGTGGGAACACTGAAGCTTTCTTT	CASSPRIGGNTEAFF
TRBV28	-	TRBJ1-1	many	TGTGCCAGCAGTACCTTACAGCTGAACACTGAAGCTTTCTTT	CASSTLQLNTEAFF
TRBV10-2	-	TRBJ1-1	few	TGCGCCAGCGACCGAGATTCGAACACTGAAGCTTTCTTT	CASDRDSNTEAFF
TRBV9	-	TRBJ1-4	-	TGTGCCAGCAGCGGCAGGGAGCCTCGGGGTGAAAAACTGTTTTTT	CASSGREPRGEKLFF
TRBV5-1	-	TRBJ2-2	-	TGCGCCAGCAGCTTGGACGGGGGACACACCGGGGAGCTGTTTTTT	CASSLDGGHTGELFF
TRBV7-8	-	TRBJ2-7	-	TGTGCCAGCAGCCAACATGTGGCTGACGAGCAGTACTTC	CASSQHVADEQYF
TRBV5-1	-	TRBJ2-1	few	TGCGCCAGCAGAATAAGCGAAGGTAATGAGCAGTTCTTC	CASRISEGNEQFF
TRBV29-1	-	TRBJ1-1	-	TGCAGCGCTTTCGGGTATAGCACTGAAGCTTTCTTT	CSAFGYSTEAFF
TRBV12-5	-	TRBJ2-3	-	TGTGCTAGTGGTTTGCCTCTCTCTGGGACAGATACGCAGTATTTT	CASGLPLSGTDTQYF
TRBV7-9	TRBD1	TRBJ1-1	many	TGTGCCAGCAGCAGGGACAGGAAGAACACTGAAGCTTTCTTT	CASSRDRKNTEAFF
TRBV2	TRBD1	TRBJ1-2	many	TGTGCCAGCAATGTCTGGACAGGGGACGGCTACACCTTC	CASNVWTGDGYTF
TRBV12-3/TRBV12-4	-	TRBJ1-1	few	TGTGCCAGCAGTTTAGGATCGGGGAACACTGAAGCTTTCTTT	CASSLGSGNTEAFF
TRBV7-9	TRBD2	TRBJ2-3	-	TGTGCCAGCAGCCGAGGACTAGCGGGAGTATGGGATACGCAGTATTTT	CASSRGLAGVWDTQYF
TRBV6-1	-	TRBJ1-2	few	TGTGCCAGCAGAAGCGGCACAAACTATGGCTACACCTTC	CASRSGTNYGYTF
TRBV15	-	TRBJ2-2	-	TGTGCCACCAGCTACGGGAACACCGGGGAGCTGTTTTTT	CATSYGNTGELFF
TRBV4-1	-	TRBJ2-5	few	TGCGCCAGCAGCCAAGTCCAGGGGCAAGAGACCCAGTACTTC	CASSQVQGQETQYF
TRBV4-1	-	TRBJ1-6	-	TGCGCCAGCAGCCAAGTGGGGGCAGCAAATAATTCACCCCTCCACTTT	CASSQVGAANNSPLHF
TRBV6-1	-	TRBJ2-5	few	TGTGCCAGCAGTTGGGGCCAACAAGAGACCCAGTACTTC	CASSWGQQETQYF
TRBV11-2	-	TRBJ2-7	-	TGTGCCAGCAGCACCGTAAAGGCAGGAGAATCCTACGAGCAGTACTTC	CASSTVKAGESYEQYF
TRBV5-1	-	TRBJ2-1	many	TGCGCCAGCAGCTTGGACGGGAGTCGGAATGAGCAGTTCTTC	CASSLDGSRNEQFF
TRBV20-1	TRBD2	TRBJ2-2	-	TGCAGTGCTAGAGGGGGACTAGCGGATTACACCGGGGAGCTGTTTTTT	CSARGGLADYTGELFF
TRBV5-1	-	TRBJ2-7	-	TGCGCCAGCAGCCCCGGTGGTGACAGTCTATACGAGCAGTACTTC	CASSPGGDSLYEQYF
TRBV5-6	-	TRBJ2-5	-	TGTGCCAGCCTTAATCGTCGGGAGACCCAGTACTTC	CASLNRRETQYF
TRBV7-9	-	TRBJ1-2	-	TGTGCCAGCAGCCCACTCGGGGGCGGAGGTGGCTACACCTTC	CASSPLGGGGGYTF
TRBV3-1	-	TRBJ1-1	-	TGTGCCAGCAGTCAACAGGAGAACACTGAAGCTTTCTTT	CASSQQENTEAFF
TRBV3-1	-	TRBJ2-1	many	TGTGCCAGCAGCCAAGATACAAGGGAGCAGTTCTTC	CASSQDTREQFF
TRBV27	TRBD2	TRBJ2-5	many	TGTGCCAGCAGTTCTGCGCCCCCCCGACTAGCGGGAGGGCGAGAGACCCAGTACTTC	CASSSAPPRLAGGRETQYF
TRBV12-3/TRBV12-4	TRBD2	TRBJ2-1	many	TGTGCCAGCAGCACCCGGTCTAGCGGGAGGTACAATGAGCAGTTCTTC	CASSTRSSGRYNEQFF
TRBV2	TRBD2	TRBJ2-5	many	TGTGCCAGCAGGAAAGGGACTAGCGGGAAAGAGACCCAGTACTTC	CASRKGTSGKETQYF